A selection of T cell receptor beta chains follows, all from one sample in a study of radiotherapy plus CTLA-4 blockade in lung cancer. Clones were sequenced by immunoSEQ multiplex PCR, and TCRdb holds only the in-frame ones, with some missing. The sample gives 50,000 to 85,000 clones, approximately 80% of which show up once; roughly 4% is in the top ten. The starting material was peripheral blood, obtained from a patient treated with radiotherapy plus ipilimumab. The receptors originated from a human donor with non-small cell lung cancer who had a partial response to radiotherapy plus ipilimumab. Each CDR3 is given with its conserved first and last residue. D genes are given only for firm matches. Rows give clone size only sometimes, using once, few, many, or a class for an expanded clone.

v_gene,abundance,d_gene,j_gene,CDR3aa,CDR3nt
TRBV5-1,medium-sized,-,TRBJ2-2,CASSPRAENTGELFF,TGCGCCAGCAGCCCCAGGGCGGAGAACACCGGGGAGCTGTTTTTT
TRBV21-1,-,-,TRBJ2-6,CASSPRGTAIKDGANVLTF,TGTGCCAGCAGCCCACGAGGGACAGCCATTAAGGATGGGGCCAACGTCCTGACTTTC
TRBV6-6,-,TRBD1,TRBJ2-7,CASRTPGGSYEQYF,TGTGCCAGCAGGACACCAGGGGGATCCTACGAGCAGTACTTC
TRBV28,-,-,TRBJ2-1,CASSSIGGSSYNEQFF,TGTGCCAGCAGTTCAATCGGCGGTAGCTCCTACAATGAGCAGTTCTTC
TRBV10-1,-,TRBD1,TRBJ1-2,CASSESPTGAGGYTF,TGCGCCAGCAGTGAGTCACCAACAGGGGCGGGAGGCTACACCTTC
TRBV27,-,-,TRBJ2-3,CASSRRQSGGIDTQYF,TGTGCCAGCAGCCGCCGGCAGTCCGGGGGAATAGATACGCAGTATTTT
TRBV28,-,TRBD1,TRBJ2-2,CASSLGQGYGELFF,TGTGCCAGCAGTTTGGGACAGGGGTACGGGGAGCTGTTTTTT
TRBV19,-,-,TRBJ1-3,CASSIDRSSGNTIYF,TGTGCCAGTAGTATCGACCGGAGCTCTGGAAACACCATATATTTT
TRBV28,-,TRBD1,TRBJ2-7,CASSLYAGGSVDEQYF,TGTGCCAGCAGTTTATATGCAGGGGGTAGTGTGGACGAGCAGTACTTC
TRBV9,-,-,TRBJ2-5,CASSARGEDRETQYF,TGTGCCAGCAGCGCCCGAGGGGAGGATCGCGAGACCCAGTACTTC
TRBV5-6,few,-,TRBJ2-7,CASSLGMGGYEQYF,TGTGCCAGCAGCTTGGGGATGGGGGGCTACGAGCAGTACTTC
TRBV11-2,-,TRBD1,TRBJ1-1,CASSTGQVMNTEAFF,TGTGCCAGCAGCACCGGACAGGTGATGAACACTGAAGCTTTCTTT
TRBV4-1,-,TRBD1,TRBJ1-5,CASSQTGTGGNQPQHF,TGCGCCAGCAGCCAGACGGGGACAGGGGGCAACCAGCCCCAGCATTTT
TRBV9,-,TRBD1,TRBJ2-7,CASSVGGQTPYEQYF,TGTGCCAGCAGCGTAGGGGGACAGACACCTTACGAGCAGTACTTC
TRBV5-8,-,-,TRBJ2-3,CASRKAQGADTQYF,TGTGCCAGCCGGAAGGCGCAGGGCGCAGATACGCAGTATTTT
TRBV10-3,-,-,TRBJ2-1,CAISESTRGSEQFF,TGTGCCATCAGTGAGTCGACTCGAGGTAGTGAGCAGTTCTTC
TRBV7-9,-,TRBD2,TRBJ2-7,CASSLTAGLYEQYF,TGTGCCAGCAGCTTAACAGCGGGACTCTACGAGCAGTACTTC
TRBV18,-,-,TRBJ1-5,CASSPLAGPQHF,TGTGCCAGCTCACCCCTCGCGGGGCCCCAGCATTTT
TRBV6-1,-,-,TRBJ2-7,CASSLGSFSYEQYF,TGTGCCAGCAGTTTGGGCAGCTTCTCTTACGAGCAGTACTTC
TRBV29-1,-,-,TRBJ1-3,CSGTGTGNTIYF,TGCAGCGGAACAGGGACTGGAAACACCATATATTTT
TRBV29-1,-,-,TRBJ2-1,CSVDGTLNNEQFF,TGCAGCGTTGACGGGACTTTGAACAATGAGCAGTTCTTC
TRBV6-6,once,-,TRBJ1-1,CASSTGMNTEAFF,TGTGCCAGCAGTACAGGGATGAACACTGAAGCTTTCTTT
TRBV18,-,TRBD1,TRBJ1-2,CASSPPVGQGAQGYTF,TGTGCCAGCTCACCACCCGTGGGACAGGGGGCGCAGGGCTACACCTTC
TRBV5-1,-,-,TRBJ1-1,CASRTSANTEAFF,TGCGCCAGCAGGACCAGCGCGAACACTGAAGCTTTCTTT
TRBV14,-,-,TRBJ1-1,CASSRWGGNTEAFF,TGTGCCAGCTCCCGGTGGGGGGGGAACACTGAAGCTTTCTTT
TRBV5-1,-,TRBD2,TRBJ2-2,CASSPGLAGVGELFF,TGCGCCAGCAGCCCGGGACTAGCGGGAGTCGGGGAGCTGTTTTTT
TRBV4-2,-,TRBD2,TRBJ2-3,CASSQGGTSGTQYF,TGTGCCAGCAGCCAGGGGGGGACTAGCGGGACGCAGTATTTT
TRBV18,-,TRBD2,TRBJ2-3,CASSSGLAGVADTQYF,TGTGCCAGCTCATCGGGACTAGCGGGAGTAGCAGATACGCAGTATTTT
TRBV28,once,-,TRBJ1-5,CASSLSIRLSNQPQHF,TGTGCCAGCAGTTTATCCATCCGCCTATCCAATCAGCCCCAGCATTTT
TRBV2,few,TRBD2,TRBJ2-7,CASSEVAGGPYEQYF,TGTGCCAGCAGTGAGGTAGCGGGAGGTCCCTACGAGCAGTACTTC
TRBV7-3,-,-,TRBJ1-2,CASSLNRGLGYTF,TGTGCCAGCAGCTTAAATCGGGGGTTGGGCTACACCTTC
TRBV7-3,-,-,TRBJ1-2,CASSLTGDGYTF,TGTGCCAGCAGCTTGACAGGTGATGGCTACACCTTC